The T cell receptor beta chain described here comes from a study of tumour-infiltrating T cells in Burkitt lymphoma. This CDR3 spans 16 amino acids. Germline CDR1 reads LGHNA; CDR2 reads YSLEER. J was trimmed by 9 bases and V by 5 bases; bases with no gene match: 14. TCRdb's table, derived via immunoSEQ multiplex PCR, lists solely in-frame clones and lacks some. This table has over 4,000 clones, approximately 26% appearing once. This clone turned up a few times. The clonotype comes from a human donor with diffuse large B-cell lymphoma. The specimen sequenced was tumor tissue. J is TRBJ2-1 and V is TRBV4-3; 9 nucleotides agree with TRBD2. CDR3 nucleotide sequence: TGCGCCAGCAGCATGGGAGCTAGCGGGACCTTAACTGAGCAGTTCTTC. Protein product: CASSMGASGTLTEQFF.